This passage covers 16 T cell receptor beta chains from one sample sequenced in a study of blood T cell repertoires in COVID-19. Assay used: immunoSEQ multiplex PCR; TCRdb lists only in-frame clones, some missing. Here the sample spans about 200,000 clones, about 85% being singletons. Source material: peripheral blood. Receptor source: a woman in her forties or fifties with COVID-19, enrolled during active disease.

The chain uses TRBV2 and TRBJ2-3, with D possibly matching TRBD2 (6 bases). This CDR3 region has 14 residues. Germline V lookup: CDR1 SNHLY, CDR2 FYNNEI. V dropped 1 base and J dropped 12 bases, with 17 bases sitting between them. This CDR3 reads CASSEGGVPGIQYF. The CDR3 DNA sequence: TGTGCCAGCAGTGAAGGGGGGGTCCCGGGCATCCAGTATTTT.

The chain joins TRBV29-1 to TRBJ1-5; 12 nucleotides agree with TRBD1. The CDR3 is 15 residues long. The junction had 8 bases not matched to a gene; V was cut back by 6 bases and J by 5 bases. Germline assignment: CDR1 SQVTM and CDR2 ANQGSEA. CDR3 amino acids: CSVSLGQGAHQPQHF. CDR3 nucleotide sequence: TGCAGCGTCTCCTTGGGACAGGGGGCGCATCAGCCCCAGCATTTT.

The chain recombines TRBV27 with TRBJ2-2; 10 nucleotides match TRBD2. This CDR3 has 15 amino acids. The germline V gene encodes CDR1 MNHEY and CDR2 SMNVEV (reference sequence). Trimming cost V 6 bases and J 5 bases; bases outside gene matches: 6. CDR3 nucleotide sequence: TGTGCCAGCAGAGCAACACTAGCGGGAACCGGGGAGCTGTTTTTT. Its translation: CASRATLAGTGELFF.

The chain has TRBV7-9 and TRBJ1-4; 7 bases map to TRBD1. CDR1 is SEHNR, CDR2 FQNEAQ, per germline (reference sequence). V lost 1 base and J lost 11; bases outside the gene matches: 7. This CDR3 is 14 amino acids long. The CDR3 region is CASSLGERQGKLFF. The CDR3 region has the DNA TGTGCCAGCAGCTTAGGGGAGAGACAGGGTAAACTGTTTTTT.

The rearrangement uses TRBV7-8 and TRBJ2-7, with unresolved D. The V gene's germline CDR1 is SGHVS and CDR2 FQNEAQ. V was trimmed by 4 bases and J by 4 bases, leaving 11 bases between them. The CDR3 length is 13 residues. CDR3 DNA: TGTGCCAGCAGCTCCGACGGCGGTTACGAGCAGTACGTC. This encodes CASSSDGGYEQYV.

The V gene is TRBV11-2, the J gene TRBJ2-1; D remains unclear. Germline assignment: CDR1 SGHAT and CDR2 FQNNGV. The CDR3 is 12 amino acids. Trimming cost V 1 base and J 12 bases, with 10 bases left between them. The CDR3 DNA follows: TGTGCCAGCAGCTTAGGGCGGTATGGGCAGTTCTTC. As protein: CASSLGRYGQFF. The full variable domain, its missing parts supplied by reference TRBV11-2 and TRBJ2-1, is EAGVAQSPRYKIIEKRQSVAFWCNPISGHATLYWYQQILGQGPKLLIQFQNNGVVDDSQLPKDRFSAERLKGVDSTLKIQPAKLEDSAVYLCASSLGRYGQFFGPGTRLTVL.

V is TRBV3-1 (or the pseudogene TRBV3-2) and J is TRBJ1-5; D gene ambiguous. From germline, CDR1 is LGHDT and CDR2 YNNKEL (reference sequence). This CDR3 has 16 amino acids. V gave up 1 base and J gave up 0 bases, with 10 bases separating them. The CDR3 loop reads CASSQGTGNSNQPQHF. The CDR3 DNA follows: TGTGCCAGCAGCCAAGGGACGGGAAATAGCAATCAGCCCCAGCATTTT.

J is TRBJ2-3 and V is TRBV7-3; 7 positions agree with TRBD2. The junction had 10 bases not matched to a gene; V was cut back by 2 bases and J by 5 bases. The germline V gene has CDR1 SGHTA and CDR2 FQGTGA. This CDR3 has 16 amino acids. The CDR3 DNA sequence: TGTGCCAGCAGCTTATTTGGGGGGGACTATGGAGATACGCAGTATTTT. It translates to CASSLFGGDYGDTQYF.

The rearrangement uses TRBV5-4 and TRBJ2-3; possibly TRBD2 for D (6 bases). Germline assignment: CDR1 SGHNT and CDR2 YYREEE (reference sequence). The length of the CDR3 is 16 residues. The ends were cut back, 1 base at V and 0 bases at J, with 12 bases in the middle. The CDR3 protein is CASSLWRGSSTDTQYF. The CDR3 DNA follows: TGTGCCAGCAGCTTGTGGCGGGGAAGTAGCACAGATACGCAGTATTTT.

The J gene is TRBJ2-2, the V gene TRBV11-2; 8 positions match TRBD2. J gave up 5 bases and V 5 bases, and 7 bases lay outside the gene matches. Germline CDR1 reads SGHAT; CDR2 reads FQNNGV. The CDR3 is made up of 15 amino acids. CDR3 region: CASSKDGGVTGELFF. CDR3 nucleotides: TGTGCCAGCAGCAAGGACGGGGGGGTTACCGGGGAGCTGTTTTTT. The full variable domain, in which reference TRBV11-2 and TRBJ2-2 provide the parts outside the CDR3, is EAGVAQSPRYKIIEKRQSVAFWCNPISGHATLYWYQQILGQGPKLLIQFQNNGVVDDSQLPKDRFSAERLKGVDSTLKIQPAKLEDSAVYLCASSKDGGVTGELFFGEGSRLTVL.

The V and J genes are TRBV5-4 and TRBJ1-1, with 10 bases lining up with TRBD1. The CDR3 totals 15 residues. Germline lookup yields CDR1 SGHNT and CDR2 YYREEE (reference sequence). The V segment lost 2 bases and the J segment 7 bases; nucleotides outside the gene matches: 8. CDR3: CASSFRDRGLGEAFF. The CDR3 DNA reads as TGTGCCAGCAGCTTCCGGGACAGGGGTTTAGGTGAAGCTTTCTTT.

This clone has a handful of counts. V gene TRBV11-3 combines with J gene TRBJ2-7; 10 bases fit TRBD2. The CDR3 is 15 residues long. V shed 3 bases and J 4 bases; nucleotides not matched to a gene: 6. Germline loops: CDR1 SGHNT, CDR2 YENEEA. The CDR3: CASSFGLAGDYEQYF. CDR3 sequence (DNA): TGTGCCAGCAGCTTTGGGCTAGCGGGGGATTACGAGCAGTACTTC.

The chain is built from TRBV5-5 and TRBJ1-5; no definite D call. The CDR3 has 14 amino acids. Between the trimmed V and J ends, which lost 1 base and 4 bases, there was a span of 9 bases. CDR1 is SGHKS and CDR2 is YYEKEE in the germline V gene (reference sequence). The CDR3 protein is CASSLYQVNQPQHF. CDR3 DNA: TGTGCCAGCAGCTTGTATCAGGTTAATCAGCCCCAGCATTTT.

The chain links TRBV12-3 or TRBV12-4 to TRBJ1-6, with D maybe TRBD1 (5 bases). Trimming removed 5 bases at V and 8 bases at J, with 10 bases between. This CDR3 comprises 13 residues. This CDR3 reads CASSRTGDSPLHF. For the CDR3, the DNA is TGTGCCAGCAGTCGAACGGGGGATTCACCCCTCCACTTT.

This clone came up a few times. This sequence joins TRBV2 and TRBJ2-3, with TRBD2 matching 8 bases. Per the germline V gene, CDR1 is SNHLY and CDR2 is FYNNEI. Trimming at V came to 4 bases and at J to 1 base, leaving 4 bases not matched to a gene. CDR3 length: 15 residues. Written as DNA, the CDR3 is TGTGCCAGCAGTGCGGCTAGCGGGCGCACAGATACGCAGTATTTT. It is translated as CASSAASGRTDTQYF.

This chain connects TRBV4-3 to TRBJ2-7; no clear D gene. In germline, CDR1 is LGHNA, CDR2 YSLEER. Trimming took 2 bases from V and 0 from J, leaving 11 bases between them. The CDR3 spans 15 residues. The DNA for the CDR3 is TGCGCCAGCAGCCAATCTCTTACGAGCTCCTACGAGCAGTACTTC. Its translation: CASSQSLTSSYEQYF.